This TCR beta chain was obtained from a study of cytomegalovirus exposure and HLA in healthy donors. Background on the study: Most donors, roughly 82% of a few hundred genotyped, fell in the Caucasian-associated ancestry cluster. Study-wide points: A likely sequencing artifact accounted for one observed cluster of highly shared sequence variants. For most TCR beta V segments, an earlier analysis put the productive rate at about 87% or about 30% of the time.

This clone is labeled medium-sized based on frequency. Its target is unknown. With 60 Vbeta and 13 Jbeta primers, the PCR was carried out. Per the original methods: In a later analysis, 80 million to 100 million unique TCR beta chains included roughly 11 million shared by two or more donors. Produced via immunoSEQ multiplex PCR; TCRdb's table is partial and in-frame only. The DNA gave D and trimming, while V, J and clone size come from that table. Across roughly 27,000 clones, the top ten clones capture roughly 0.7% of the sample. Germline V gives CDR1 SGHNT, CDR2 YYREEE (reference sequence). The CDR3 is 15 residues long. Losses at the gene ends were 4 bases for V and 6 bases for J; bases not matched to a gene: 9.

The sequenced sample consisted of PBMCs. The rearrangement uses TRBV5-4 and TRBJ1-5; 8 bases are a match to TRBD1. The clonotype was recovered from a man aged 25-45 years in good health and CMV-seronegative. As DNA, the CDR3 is TGTGCCAGCAGCCCACCCGACAGGGGAGGTCAGCCCCAGCATTTT. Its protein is CASSPPDRGGQPQHF.